This T cell receptor beta chain was observed in a study of resident and recirculating memory T cells in vitiligo. For the study at large: Shave-biopsy epidermis from lesional and nonlesional skin was sequenced alongside PBMCs. No cells were sorted; samples were homogenized just before genomic DNA extraction.

Measured with immunoSEQ multiplex PCR; TCRdb has only the in-frame clones, and not every one. The table lists 39,000 or so clones, 85% to 95% of them singletons, with 4.5% in the top ten. The V gene lost 7 bases and the J gene lost 9 bases, with 15 bases spanning the gap. This CDR3 has 12 amino acids. Germline V gives CDR1 MNHNY, CDR2 SVGAGI (reference sequence). Patients had to be free of confetti depigmentation, indicating active vitiligo. Patients had received no treatment within the previous three months. The sample comprised blood. The chain is built from TRBV6-6 and TRBJ2-5; possible D gene TRBD1, 6 bases. This clonotype originated in a male donor with vitiligo. The CDR3 spells CASTIQGFSQYF. DNA for the CDR3: TGTGCCAGCACCATACAGGGTTTCTCCCAGTACTTC.